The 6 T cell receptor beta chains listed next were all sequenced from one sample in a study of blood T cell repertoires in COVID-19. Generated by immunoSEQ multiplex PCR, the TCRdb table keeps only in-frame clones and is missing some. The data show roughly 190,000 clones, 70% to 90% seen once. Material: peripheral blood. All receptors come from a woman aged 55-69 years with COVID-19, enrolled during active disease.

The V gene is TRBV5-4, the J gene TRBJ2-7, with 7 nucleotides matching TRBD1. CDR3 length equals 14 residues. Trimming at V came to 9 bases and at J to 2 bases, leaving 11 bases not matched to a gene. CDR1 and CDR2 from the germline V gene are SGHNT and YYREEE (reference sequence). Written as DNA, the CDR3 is TGTGCCACTTCGCCGGGACAGCGCCCCTACGAGCAGTACTTC. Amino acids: CATSPGQRPYEQYF.

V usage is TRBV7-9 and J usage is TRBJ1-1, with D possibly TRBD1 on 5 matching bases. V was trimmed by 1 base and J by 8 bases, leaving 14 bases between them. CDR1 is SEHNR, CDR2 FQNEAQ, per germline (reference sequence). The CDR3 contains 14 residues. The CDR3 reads CASSLEPLGGEAFF. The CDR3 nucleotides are TGTGCCAGCAGCTTAGAGCCACTCGGGGGGGAAGCTTTCTTT.

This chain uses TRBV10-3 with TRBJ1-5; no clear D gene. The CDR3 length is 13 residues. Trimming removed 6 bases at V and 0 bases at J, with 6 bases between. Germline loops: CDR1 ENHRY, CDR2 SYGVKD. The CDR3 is CAIRQYSNQPQHF. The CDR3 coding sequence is TGTGCCATCAGACAATATAGCAATCAGCCCCAGCATTTT.

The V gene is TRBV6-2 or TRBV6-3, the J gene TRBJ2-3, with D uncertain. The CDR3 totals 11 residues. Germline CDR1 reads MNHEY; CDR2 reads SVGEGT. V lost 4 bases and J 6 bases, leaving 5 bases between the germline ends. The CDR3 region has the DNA TGTGCCAGCAGTTTCCGGGATACGCAGTATTTT. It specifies CASSFRDTQYF.

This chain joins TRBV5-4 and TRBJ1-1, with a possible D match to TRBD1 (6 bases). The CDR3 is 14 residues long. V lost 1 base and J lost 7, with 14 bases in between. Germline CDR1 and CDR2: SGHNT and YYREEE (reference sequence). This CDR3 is CASSLPSQGGEAFF. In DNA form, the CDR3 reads TGTGCCAGCAGCTTGCCGTCACAGGGTGGTGAAGCTTTCTTT.

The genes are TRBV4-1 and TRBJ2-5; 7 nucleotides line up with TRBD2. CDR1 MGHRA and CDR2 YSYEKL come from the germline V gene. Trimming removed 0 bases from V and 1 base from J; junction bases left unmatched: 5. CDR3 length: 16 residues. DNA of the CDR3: TGCGCCAGCAGCCAAGAGGTGAGCGGGGCCCAAGAGACCCAGTACTTC. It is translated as CASSQEVSGAQETQYF.